This is a list of T cell receptor beta chains from one sample in a study of T cell responses to AZD1222 COVID-19 vaccine. Produced via immunoSEQ multiplex PCR; TCRdb's table is partial and in-frame only. The sample carries 150,000 or so clones, about nine tenths recorded once. Sample: peripheral blood, taken on day 0 of AZD1222 vaccination. Receptor source: an adult in good health. The CDR3 runs from the conserved cysteine through the conserved F or W. The D gene is left open where the match is weak. A clone size is listed for some rows: how often the clone was seen (once, few, many), or a class if it is expanded.

d_gene,j_gene,abundance,v_gene,CDR3aa,CDR3nt
NA,TRBJ1-1,once,TRBV5-8,CASTNGRANTEAFF,TGTGCCAGCACCAATGGACGGGCGAACACTGAAGCTTTCTTT
NA,TRBJ2-7,few,TRBV4-2,CASSREADPGAEQYF,TGTGCCAGCAGCCGAGAGGCGGACCCTGGAGCCGAGCAGTACTTC
NA,TRBJ1-1,few,TRBV12-3/TRBV12-4,CASSDRLGTEAFF,TGTGCCAGCAGTGACAGGTTGGGCACTGAAGCTTTCTTT
TRBD2,TRBJ2-7,NA,TRBV3-1/TRBV3-2,CASRGIGGDYEQYF,TGTGCCAGCCGGGGGATCGGGGGGGACTACGAGCAGTACTTC
NA,TRBJ1-6,NA,TRBV21-1,CASSPDNSPLHF,TGTGCCAGCAGCCCAGATAATTCACCCCTCCACTTT
NA,TRBJ1-2,NA,TRBV19,CASSFWTGPGGYTF,TGTGCCAGTAGTTTCTGGACGGGACCTGGAGGCTACACCTTC
TRBD1,TRBJ2-7,NA,TRBV28,CASSESGTVSYEQYF,TGTGCCAGCAGCGAATCCGGGACAGTATCCTACGAGCAGTACTTC
TRBD1,TRBJ1-1,NA,TRBV18,CASSATGETEAFF,TGTGCCAGCTCGGCGACAGGGGAGACTGAAGCTTTCTTT
NA,TRBJ2-6,NA,TRBV28,CASSALGAGANVLTF,TGTGCCAGCAGTGCCCTCGGGGCCGGGGCCAACGTCCTGACTTTC
NA,TRBJ2-7,few,TRBV5-4,CASSQGEGGSYEQYF,TGTGCCAGCAGCCAGGGGGAGGGCGGAAGCTACGAGCAGTACTTC
NA,TRBJ2-1,NA,TRBV5-4,CASSLEWDSSYNEQFF,TGTGCCAGCAGCTTGGAATGGGATAGCTCCTACAATGAGCAGTTCTTC
NA,TRBJ1-2,NA,TRBV7-8,CASSLVSNYGYTF,TGTGCCAGCAGCTTAGTGTCTAACTATGGCTACACCTTC
TRBD2,TRBJ2-1,NA,TRBV6-5,CASRSERTRLVEQFF,TGTGCCAGCCGTTCGGAACGGACTAGGCTCGTTGAGCAGTTCTTC
NA,TRBJ2-1,few,TRBV6-6,CASADRRITYNEQFF,TGTGCCAGCGCGGATCGCAGGATAACCTACAATGAGCAGTTCTTC
TRBD1,TRBJ1-5,once,TRBV28,CASRTGTGIEPQHF,TGTGCCAGCAGGACCGGGACAGGGATAGAGCCCCAGCATTTT
NA,TRBJ1-1,NA,TRBV28,CATLRGRNTEAFF,TGTGCCACCCTAAGGGGGAGGAACACTGAAGCTTTCTTT
NA,TRBJ1-5,NA,TRBV6-6,CASTKENQPQHF,TGTGCCAGCACAAAAGAGAATCAGCCCCAGCATTTT
NA,TRBJ1-3,NA,TRBV5-6,CASSLVGSSGNTIYF,TGTGCCAGCAGCTTGGTAGGCAGCTCTGGAAACACCATATATTTT
TRBD2,TRBJ2-5,NA,TRBV25-1,CASINSGGETQYF,TGTGCCAGCATCAATAGCGGGGGGGAGACCCAGTACTTC
TRBD2,TRBJ2-7,NA,TRBV7-2,CASSVTSGMLSEQYF,TGTGCCAGCAGTGTGACTAGCGGGATGCTATCCGAGCAGTACTTC
NA,TRBJ2-1,NA,TRBV7-3,CASSIDYRTYNEQFF,TGTGCCAGCAGTATAGACTATCGGACCTACAATGAGCAGTTCTTC
NA,TRBJ2-1,NA,TRBV5-1,CAGSRGPGNEQFF,TGCGCCGGATCCCGGGGTCCGGGGAATGAGCAGTTCTTC
TRBD1,TRBJ1-6,NA,TRBV10-3,CAISGDRDNSPLHF,TGTGCCATCAGTGGAGACAGGGACAATTCACCCCTCCACTTT
NA,TRBJ1-5,NA,TRBV4-3,CASSQDRGSNQPQHF,TGCGCCAGCAGCCAAGACAGGGGTAGCAATCAGCCCCAGCATTTT
NA,TRBJ1-1,NA,TRBV3-1/TRBV3-2,CASSQRGYTEAFF,TGTGCCAGCAGCCAAAGGGGGTACACTGAAGCTTTCTTT
NA,TRBJ1-3,NA,TRBV30,CAIEADYSGNTIYF,TGTGCCATAGAGGCGGACTACTCTGGAAACACCATATATTTT
NA,TRBJ2-3,NA,TRBV7-3,CASSIMKGDTQYF,TGTGCCAGCAGCATCATGAAGGGAGATACGCAGTATTTT
NA,TRBJ1-1,NA,TRBV18,CASSPVPGAVDTEAFF,TGTGCCAGCTCACCAGTTCCCGGGGCCGTCGACACTGAAGCTTTCTTT
TRBD1,TRBJ2-7,NA,TRBV10-1,CASRTGQESSYEQYF,TGCGCCAGCAGGACGGGACAGGAATCCTCCTACGAGCAGTACTTC
TRBD1,TRBJ1-5,NA,TRBV7-2,CASSLGQGVNQPQHF,TGTGCCAGCAGCTTAGGACAGGGAGTAAATCAGCCCCAGCATTTT
NA,TRBJ2-7,NA,TRBV21-1,CASSKGGQGRPVVLSYEQYF,TGTGCCAGCAGCAAAGGGGGACAGGGGAGGCCTGTAGTCCTCTCCTACGAGCAGTACTTC
NA,TRBJ1-5,NA,TRBV9,CASSVSGAPESQPQHF,TGTGCCAGCAGCGTATCCGGGGCCCCAGAGAGTCAGCCCCAGCATTTT
NA,TRBJ1-4,NA,TRBV3-1/TRBV3-2,CASSQGVLGNEKLFF,TGTGCCAGCAGCCAAGGGGTATTGGGTAATGAAAAACTGTTTTTT
NA,TRBJ1-1,NA,TRBV18,CASSPGLQNTEAFF,TGTGCCAGCTCACCGGGGCTACAGAACACTGAAGCTTTCTTT
NA,TRBJ1-1,NA,TRBV7-2,CASSLVVRVNTEAFF,TGTGCCAGCAGCTTAGTAGTAAGGGTGAACACTGAAGCTTTCTTT
NA,TRBJ2-3,NA,TRBV21-1,CASSPKEKANTDTQYF,TGTGCCAGCAGCCCAAAAGAGAAAGCCAACACAGATACGCAGTATTTT
NA,TRBJ1-2,NA,TRBV20-1,CSASEGEHYGYTF,TGCAGTGCTAGTGAGGGGGAGCACTATGGCTACACCTTC
NA,TRBJ2-1,NA,TRBV9,CASSVGAGLNEQFF,TGTGCCAGCAGCGTAGGTGCGGGCCTAAATGAGCAGTTCTTC
NA,TRBJ1-5,NA,TRBV7-8,CASRRDGQPQHF,TGTGCCAGCAGGAGGGACGGTCAGCCCCAGCATTTT
TRBD2,TRBJ2-1,NA,TRBV19,CATNWAGGGSYNEQFF,TGTGCCACCAACTGGGCGGGAGGGGGGTCCTACAATGAGCAGTTCTTC
TRBD2,TRBJ2-2,NA,TRBV11-2,CASSLAGGLTGELFF,TGTGCCAGCAGTCTCGCGGGGGGGCTCACCGGGGAGCTGTTTTTT
NA,TRBJ2-5,NA,TRBV7-3,CASSFPGETQYF,TGTGCCAGCAGCTTCCCGGGGGAGACCCAGTACTTC
TRBD2,TRBJ2-5,NA,TRBV7-8,CASSHNSGRGLETQYF,TGTGCCAGCAGCCACAATAGCGGGAGGGGGTTGGAGACCCAGTACTTC
TRBD1,TRBJ1-6,NA,TRBV30,CAWTIGGTGVSPLHF,TGTGCCTGGACAATCGGAGGGACAGGAGTCTCACCCCTCCACTTT
TRBD2,TRBJ2-1,NA,TRBV2,CASSVAGPAYNEQFF,TGTGCCAGCAGTGTAGCGGGGCCAGCCTACAATGAGCAGTTCTTC
TRBD2,TRBJ2-7,NA,TRBV7-2,CASSTTSGSYEQYF,TGTGCCAGCAGCACAACTAGCGGTTCCTACGAGCAGTACTTC
TRBD1,TRBJ1-5,NA,TRBV28,CASSTLTGGVSNQPQHF,TGTGCCAGCAGTACCCTTACAGGGGGCGTGAGCAATCAGCCCCAGCATTTT
TRBD2,TRBJ2-7,NA,TRBV28,CASLLAGNYEQYF,TGTGCCAGCCTCCTAGCGGGCAACTACGAGCAGTACTTC
TRBD2,TRBJ2-7,NA,TRBV11-3,CASSSSGLAGKQYF,TGTGCCAGCAGCTCGTCGGGACTAGCGGGAAAGCAGTACTTC
TRBD1,TRBJ1-5,NA,TRBV6-5,CASSYTGDGGQPQHF,TGTGCCAGCAGTTACACAGGGGACGGGGGTCAGCCCCAGCATTTT
TRBD1,TRBJ1-3,NA,TRBV28,CATRQGGTVSGNTIYF,TGTGCCACCAGACAGGGGGGTACCGTCTCTGGAAACACCATATATTTT